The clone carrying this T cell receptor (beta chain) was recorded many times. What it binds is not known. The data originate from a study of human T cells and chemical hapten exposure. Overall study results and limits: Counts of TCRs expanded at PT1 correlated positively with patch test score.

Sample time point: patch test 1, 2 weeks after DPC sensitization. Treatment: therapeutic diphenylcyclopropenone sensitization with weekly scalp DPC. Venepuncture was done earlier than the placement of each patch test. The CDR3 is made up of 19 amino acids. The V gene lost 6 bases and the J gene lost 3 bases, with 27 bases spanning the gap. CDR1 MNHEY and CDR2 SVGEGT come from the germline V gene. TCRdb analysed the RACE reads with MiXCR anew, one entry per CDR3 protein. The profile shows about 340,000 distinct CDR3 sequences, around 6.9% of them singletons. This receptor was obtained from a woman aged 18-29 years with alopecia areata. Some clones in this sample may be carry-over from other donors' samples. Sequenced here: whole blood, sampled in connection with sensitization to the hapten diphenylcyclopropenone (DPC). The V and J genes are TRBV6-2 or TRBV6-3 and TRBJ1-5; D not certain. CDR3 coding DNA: TGTGCCAGCAGCACTTCCCCGCTAGGTCTACAGCGAACCAATCAGCCCCAGCATTTT. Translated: CASSTSPLGLQRTNQPQHF.